What follows are 17 T cell receptor beta chains derived from one specimen sequenced in a study of T cell repertoires in cytomegalovirus infection. These receptors are not linked to any known antigen. MiXCR, run by TCRdb on the reads, gives a single entry per CDR3 protein. The sample includes around 300,000 distinct CDR3 sequences, under 25% of them seen just once. The sample consisted of cultured PBMCs, taken from culture after CMV antigen stimulation. The receptors were sampled from a human donor in good health (CMV status not recorded). Some clones in this sample may be carry-over from other donors' samples.

This clonotype was detected many times. This CDR3 reads CASSPRDKETEAFF. CDR3 nucleotides: TGTGCCAGCAGCCCCCGCGACAAGGAAACTGAAGCTTTCTTT. The J gene is TRBJ1-1, the V gene TRBV7-8; D not resolved. The ends were cut back, 5 bases at V and 5 bases at J, with 15 bases in the middle. The CDR3 contains 14 residues. Germline V CDR1 and CDR2: SGHVS, FQNEAQ. Full variable domain (outside the CDR3, taken from reference TRBV7-8 and TRBJ1-1): GAGVSQSPRYKVAKRGQDVALRCDPISGHVSLFWYQQALGQGPEFLTYFQNEAQLDKSGLPSDRFFAERPEGSVSTLKIQRTQQEDSAVYLCASSPRDKETEAFFGQGTRLTVV.

The chain employs TRBV7-2 and TRBJ2-7; 8 positions match TRBD2. The CDR3 is 15 amino acids. CDR1 is SGHTA and CDR2 is FQGNSA in the germline V gene. V shed 7 bases, J shed 4 bases, and the junction held 12 bases outside the gene matches. Here the CDR3 reads CASNRGGGAGYEQYF. For the CDR3, the DNA is TGTGCCAGCAACCGGGGGGGAGGGGCGGGTTACGAGCAGTACTTC. Together with reference TRBV7-2 and TRBJ2-7, the CDR3 gives the full variable domain: GAGVSQSPSNKVTEKGKDVELRCDPISGHTALYWYRQSLGQGLEFLIYFQGNSAPDKSGLPSDRFSAERTGGSVSTLTIQRTQQEDSAVYLCASNRGGGAGYEQYFGPGTRLTVT.

The chain is built from TRBV12-3 or TRBV12-4 and TRBJ1-6; D remains ambiguous. The CDR3 totals 13 residues. V was cut by 11 bases and J by 0 bases, with 8 bases left in between. CDR3 sequence (DNA): TGTGCCGCTGCCAGCTCCTATAATTCACCCCTCCACTTT. Translation gives CAAASSYNSPLHF.

The V call is TRBV6-6, the J call TRBJ2-1; D is uncertain. Looked up from germline, CDR1 is MNHNY and CDR2 is SVGAGI (reference sequence). The CDR3 spans 12 residues. V was trimmed by 5 bases and J by 9 bases, leaving 11 bases between them. The DNA of the CDR3 is TGTGCCAGCAGTCCCCCTGAGTCTGAGCAGTTCTTC. Its protein product is CASSPPESEQFF.

The chain couples TRBV5-4 to TRBJ1-2; D not certain. V shed 4 bases and J shed 8 bases, with 15 bases lying between them. The CDR3 spans 13 residues. Per germline, CDR1 SGHNT and CDR2 YYREEE (reference sequence). In DNA, the CDR3 is TGTGCCAGCAGCGTACCCGGAACGGGAGGCTACACCTTC. It encodes CASSVPGTGGYTF.

This clonotype was observed at least ten times. This chain joins TRBV7-3 and TRBJ2-5, with D perhaps given as TRBD1 or TRBD2 (5 bases each). The CDR3 runs 16 residues. In germline, CDR1 is SGHTA, CDR2 FQGTGA. V was clipped by 5 bases and J by 0 bases, with 16 bases between them. CDR3 nucleotides: TGTGCCAGCAGCCCAACTGGGACGTCGTACCAAGAGACCCAGTACTTC. It translates to CASSPTGTSYQETQYF.

This clonotype occurred a few times. CDR3 sequence (DNA): TGTGCCATCAGGGCGGGAGAGGGTCGGAATCAGCCCCAGCATTTT. Its translation is CAIRAGEGRNQPQHF. The chain couples TRBV10-3 to TRBJ1-5; D unclear. Trimming pared 6 bases from V and 4 bases from J, leaving 16 bases between. CDR1 ENHRY and CDR2 SYGVKD come from the germline V gene. The CDR3 extends over 15 amino acids.

The rearrangement links TRBV7-3 to TRBJ1-4; D is ambiguous. The CDR3 sequence is 13 residues long. V shed 0 bases and J shed 8 bases, with 7 bases lying between them. Germline-derived CDR1 and CDR2 are SGHTA and FQGTGA. In DNA, the CDR3 is TGTGCCAGCAGCTTAACTATGGGCGAAAAACTGTTTTTT. This encodes CASSLTMGEKLFF.

The rearrangement links TRBV4-2 to TRBJ2-1, with 13 positions matching TRBD2. Trimming took 0 bases from V and 3 from J; bases not matched to a gene: 5. Per germline, CDR1 LGHNA and CDR2 YNFKEQ. The CDR3 has 18 residues. This chain's CDR3 is CASSQDTTSGRNYNEQFF. CDR3 in DNA: TGTGCCAGCAGCCAAGATACGACTAGCGGGAGGAACTACAATGAGCAGTTCTTC.

CDR3 sequence reads: CASTRIRDRVSNQPQHF. In nucleotides, the CDR3 is TGTGCCAGCACCAGAATCCGGGACAGGGTTAGCAATCAGCCCCAGCATTTT. The chain has TRBV14 and TRBJ1-5; 9 positions agree with TRBD1. Losses at the gene ends were 7 bases for V and 0 bases for J; bases not matched to a gene: 10. The CDR3 covers 17 residues. Germline values: CDR1 SGHDN, CDR2 FVKESK.

This clonotype was observed a few times. This chain uses TRBV15 with TRBJ1-6; D is unresolved. From germline, CDR1 is LNHNV and CDR2 YYDKDF (reference sequence). The CDR3 length is 12 residues. Trimming removed 3 bases from V and 6 bases from J, with 3 bases in between. For the CDR3, the DNA is TGTGCCACCAGCAGGGCTAATTCACCCCTCCACTTT. It yields the protein CATSRANSPLHF.

This clonotype came up many times. The chain is built from TRBV27 and TRBJ1-1; weak D call: TRBD1 (6 bases). V lost 0 bases and J lost 0, with 20 bases in between. Germline lookup yields CDR1 MNHEY and CDR2 SMNVEV (reference sequence). The CDR3 has 19 residues. CDR3 DNA sequence: TGTGCCAGCAGTTTATCTCCCCTTATCAGGGGTAACATGAACACTGAAGCTTTCTTT. Protein product: CASSLSPLIRGNMNTEAFF.

This clonotype has a handful of counts. The chain is built from TRBV6-8 and TRBJ2-5; possible D gene TRBD1, 6 bases. This CDR3 region has 13 residues. The V gene's germline CDR1 is MNHGY and CDR2 SAAAGT. V was clipped by 6 bases and J by 4 bases, with 12 bases between them. The CDR3 nucleotides read TGTGCCAGCAGAGCCAGGGGTGGAGAGACCCAGTACTTC. Protein sequence: CASRARGGETQYF.

This chain uses TRBV12-3 or TRBV12-4 with TRBJ1-1; D gene unclear. The ends were cut back, 4 bases at V and 1 base at J, with 16 bases in the middle. The CDR3 has 16 residues. The CDR3 sequence is CASSSTVATQNTEAFF. The CDR3 coding sequence is TGTGCCAGCAGTTCTACGGTTGCCACACAGAACACTGAAGCTTTCTTT.

This clonotype was seen repeatedly, ten times or more. V and J are TRBV7-2 and TRBJ1-2, with D hard to call. Germline V gene sequence: CDR1 SGHTA, CDR2 FQGNSA. The CDR3 contains 15 residues. The V and J ends lost 2 bases and 7 bases respectively, with 17 bases between them. This chain's CDR3 is CASSLKSPAGGGYTF. In DNA form, the CDR3 reads TGTGCCAGCAGCTTAAAATCCCCCGCCGGCGGTGGCTACACCTTC.

This clonotype has at least ten counts. The V gene is TRBV12-3 or TRBV12-4, the J gene TRBJ2-3, with TRBD1 matching 7 bases. With 4 bases clipped from V and 2 bases from J, the junction kept 9 bases outside the gene matches. CDR3 length: 16 amino acids. CDR3 nucleotides: TGTGCCAGCAGTTCAAGTAGGGGGCTTTCCACAGATACGCAGTATTTT. Protein product: CASSSSRGLSTDTQYF.

The CDR3 coding sequence is TGTGCCAGCAGTCTAACACAGGGGGCCCGAACCGGGGAGCTGTTTTTT. It specifies CASSLTQGARTGELFF. The chain has TRBV6-1 and TRBJ2-2; TRBD1 agrees at 9 bases. CDR1 MNHNS and CDR2 SASEGT come from the germline V gene. The CDR3 has 16 residues. V gave up 5 bases and J gave up 5 bases; unmatched junction bases: 9.